The 25 T cell receptor beta chains presented below share a single source sample, sequenced in a study of blood T cell repertoires in COVID-19. Libraries were prepared by immunoSEQ multiplex PCR; TCRdb keeps only in-frame clonotypes and omits some of them. Among fewer than 250,000 clones, around 85% were seen once, and the ten largest hold about 4.1%. The sample comprised PBMCs or T cells enriched from blood (not recorded which). Receptors originate from a woman aged 40 to 55 with acute COVID-19.

The chain carries TRBV2 and TRBJ2-7; 7 bases align to TRBD1. The V gene end was trimmed by 4 bases and the J gene end by 3 bases; junction bases not matched to a gene: 3. CDR3 length: 13 amino acids. Germline-derived CDR1 and CDR2 are SNHLY and FYNNEI. The chain's CDR3 is CASSAQGVYEQYF. In nucleotides, the CDR3 is TGTGCCAGCAGTGCCCAGGGGGTCTACGAGCAGTACTTC. Supplemented by reference TRBV2 and TRBJ2-7, the full variable domain reads EPEVTQTPSHQVTQMGQEVILRCVPISNHLYFYWYRQILGQKVEFLVSFYNNEISEKSEIFDDQFSVERPDGSNFTLKIRSTKLEDSAMYFCASSAQGVYEQYFGPGTRLTVT.

This chain links TRBV6-5 with TRBJ1-5; 7 bases map to TRBD1. Germline V lookup: CDR1 MNHEY, CDR2 SVGAGI. The J segment lost 3 bases and the V segment lost 8 bases, leaving 10 bases of the junction unmatched. CDR3 length: 15 residues. CDR3 residues: CASLWDSPFNQPQHF. CDR3 nucleotide sequence: TGTGCCAGCTTGTGGGACAGTCCTTTCAATCAGCCCCAGCATTTT.

The chain joins TRBV24-1 to TRBJ2-3, with a tentative D call TRBD1 (5 bases). The germline gives CDR1 KGHDR, CDR2 SFDVKD. This CDR3 region has 14 residues. V lost 8 bases to trimming and J lost 7 bases, with 18 bases between them. As DNA, the CDR3 is TGTGCCACCACCCCTCAGGGTAATCCTAATACGCAGTATTTT. This codes for CATTPQGNPNTQYF.

V gene TRBV10-2 combines with J gene TRBJ1-5; the D gene is possibly TRBD1 (6 bases). The CDR3 length is 15 residues. With 0 bases removed from V and 7 bases from J, the gap between germline ends came to 13 bases. Germline assignment: CDR1 WSHSY and CDR2 SAAADI. CDR3 in amino acids: CASSESSSRGQPQHF. The DNA of the CDR3 is TGCGCCAGCAGTGAGTCGAGCTCCAGGGGCCAGCCCCAGCATTTT.

The J gene is TRBJ1-5, the V gene TRBV2; 7 positions match TRBD1. This CDR3 has 16 residues. The junction had 11 bases not matched to a gene; V was cut back by 4 bases and J by 5 bases. Germline loops: CDR1 SNHLY, CDR2 FYNNEI. The CDR3: CASSAIGGAFDQPQHF. The CDR3 region has the DNA TGTGCCAGCAGTGCGATAGGGGGCGCTTTTGATCAGCCCCAGCATTTT.

The chain links TRBV6-2 or TRBV6-3 to TRBJ1-1; 7 positions match TRBD1. V gave up 6 bases and J gave up 0 bases; unmatched junction bases: 7. Germline-derived CDR1 and CDR2 are MNHEY and SVGEGT. This CDR3 is built from 15 residues. The CDR3 DNA reads TGTGCCAGCAGCGGGGACAGAACCCTGAACACTGAAGCTTTCTTT. It codes for CASSGDRTLNTEAFF.

This clone has more than one count but fewer than ten. The chain carries TRBV24-1 and TRBJ1-1; the D is unclear. V lost 9 bases, J lost 0 bases, and 13 bases lay in between. This CDR3 is built from 14 residues. Germline CDR1 KGHDR, CDR2 SFDVKD. This chain's CDR3 is CATSRGEMNTEAFF. CDR3 coding DNA: TGTGCCACCTCACGGGGTGAGATGAACACTGAAGCTTTCTTT.

V is TRBV27 and J is TRBJ1-5; D is unclear. Trimming removed 2 bases from V and 4 bases from J, with 18 bases in between. CDR3 size: 17 residues. Germline-derived CDR1 and CDR2 are MNHEY and SMNVEV (reference sequence). CDR3 nucleotides: TGTGCCAGCAGTTTAGTCCCTCCAGGCCCCCTAAATCAGCCCCAGCATTTT. Translation: CASSLVPPGPLNQPQHF.

This clone was recorded at least ten times. The DNA for the CDR3 is TGTGCCAGCAGCTTATCGGTGAACACTGAAGCTTTCTTT. It encodes CASSLSVNTEAFF. The V gene is TRBV7-3, the J gene TRBJ1-1, with D hard to call. The V and J ends lost 2 bases and 0 bases respectively, with 4 bases between them. The CDR3 loop spans 13 amino acids. Germline CDR1 SGHTA, CDR2 FQGTGA.

This clone came up once. The gene calls are TRBV14 and TRBJ1-1, with no clear D. The CDR3 runs 15 residues. V gave up 8 bases and J gave up 1 base, with 17 bases separating them. CDR1 SGHDN and CDR2 FVKESK come from the germline V gene. CDR3 protein: CASGGRLTPNTEAFF. CDR3 bases: TGTGCCAGCGGCGGGCGTTTAACCCCGAACACTGAAGCTTTCTTT. The full variable domain, with the rest looked up from reference TRBV14 and TRBJ1-1, is EAGVTQFPSHSVIEKGQTVTLRCDPISGHDNLYWYRRVMGKEIKFLLHFVKESKQDESGMPNNRFLAERTGGTYSTLKVQPAELEDSGVYFCASGGRLTPNTEAFFGQGTRLTVV.

V is TRBV11-2 and J is TRBJ2-7; D call uncertain. Trimming took off 3 bases at V and 9 bases at J, with 15 bases between the two ends. The CDR3 is 13 residues long. Germline CDR1 reads SGHAT; CDR2 reads FQNNGV. The CDR3 nucleotides read TGTGCCAGCAGCTTTGAAGCCGAGCTAGGGCAGTACTTC. This encodes CASSFEAELGQYF.

This clone was counted once. The chain recombines TRBV27 with TRBJ2-3, with D perhaps TRBD1 (7 bases). This CDR3 has 16 residues. Germline V gene sequence: CDR1 MNHEY, CDR2 SMNVEV (reference sequence). Trimming pared 5 bases from V and 2 bases from J, leaving 17 bases between. The CDR3 DNA follows: TGTGCCAGCAGTCCGAGGCCAGGGGGGCACACAGATACGCAGTATTTT. Protein: CASSPRPGGHTDTQYF.

The chain joins TRBV7-2 to TRBJ2-1; no definite D call. The germline V and J ends were trimmed by 1 base and 5 bases, with 6 bases remaining between them. Germline V gene data show CDR1 as SGHTA and CDR2 as FQGNSA. The CDR3 has 13 residues. The DNA for the CDR3 is TGTGCCAGCAGCTTAGATTCTCACAATGAGCAGTTCTTC. It codes for CASSLDSHNEQFF.

The CDR3 sequence: CAISDVRMNTEAFF. The CDR3 bases are TGTGCCATCAGTGATGTCAGGATGAACACTGAAGCTTTCTTT. V is TRBV10-3 and J is TRBJ1-1, with D unresolved. CDR3 size: 14 residues. V dropped 3 bases and J dropped 0 bases, with 8 bases sitting between them. From germline, CDR1 is ENHRY and CDR2 SYGVKD.

The CDR3 DNA is TGTGCCAGCAGGGGGACTAGCGGGAGTACCTACAATGAGCAGTTCTTC. It codes for CASRGTSGSTYNEQFF. This rearrangement joins TRBV2 to TRBJ2-1, with TRBD2 matching over 14 bases. Germline V lookup: CDR1 SNHLY, CDR2 FYNNEI. V trimming: 6 bases; J trimming: 2 bases; junction bases outside the gene matches: 3. The CDR3 loop spans 16 amino acids.

The rearrangement links TRBV6-5 to TRBJ1-1; 7 nucleotides agree with TRBD1. There are 14 residues in the CDR3. Trimming removed 2 bases from V and 4 bases from J; junction bases left unmatched: 4. Germline values: CDR1 MNHEY, CDR2 SVGAGI. CDR3 sequence: CASSYGTGATEAFF. The CDR3 nucleotides read TGTGCCAGCAGTTACGGAACAGGGGCCACTGAAGCTTTCTTT.

V and J are TRBV27 and TRBJ2-3; a possible D gene is TRBD1 (5 bases). Trimming shortened V by 6 bases and J by 0 bases, and 10 bases separated the two germline ends. The germline gives CDR1 MNHEY, CDR2 SMNVEV (reference sequence). There are 14 residues in the CDR3. The CDR3 loop reads CASRGVASTDTQYF. The CDR3 region has the DNA TGTGCCAGCAGAGGGGTCGCCAGCACAGATACGCAGTATTTT.

The CDR3 bases are TGTGCCTGTTCCCCCGGGGTTCTAGAGGGCTATGGCTACACCTTC. Its translation: CACSPGVLEGYGYTF. The chain joins TRBV13 to TRBJ1-2, with D uncertain. With 11 bases removed from V and 4 bases from J, the gap between germline ends came to 23 bases. CDR3 length equals 15 residues. Germline V CDR1 and CDR2: PRHDT, FYEKMQ (reference sequence).

The chain recombines TRBV27 with TRBJ2-1; 10 bases line up with TRBD2. Looked up from germline, CDR1 is MNHEY and CDR2 is SMNVEV (reference sequence). This CDR3 is 17 amino acids long. With 3 bases clipped from V and 5 bases from J, the junction kept 10 bases outside the gene matches. The CDR3 bases are TGTGCCAGCAGTTTTGCCCTGGGACTAGCGATGAACAATGAGCAGTTCTTC. This sequence encodes CASSFALGLAMNNEQFF.

The chain couples TRBV6-4 to TRBJ2-1, with 8 positions matching TRBD2. The CDR3 totals 15 residues. With V trimmed by 4 bases and J by 2 bases, 4 bases remained unmatched. Germline V gives CDR1 MRHNA, CDR2 SNTAGT. CDR3 in DNA: TGTGCCAGCAGTGCTCGGACTAGCCCCTACAATGAGCAGTTCTTC. Translation gives CASSARTSPYNEQFF.

The CDR3 sequence: CASSPRFQETQYF. CDR3 coding DNA: TGTGCCAGCTCACCGCGGTTCCAAGAGACCCAGTACTTC. The V gene is TRBV18, the J gene TRBJ2-5; no clear D. Deletions cut 3 bases from V and 1 base from J, with 6 bases between. The germline V gene has CDR1 KGHSH and CDR2 LQKENI. The CDR3 loop spans 13 amino acids. Complete variable domain (other parts from reference TRBV18 and TRBJ2-5): NAGVMQNPRHLVRRRGQEARLRCSPMKGHSHVYWYRQLPEEGLKFMVYLQKENIIDESGMPKERFSAEFPKEGPSILRIQQVVRGDSAAYFCASSPRFQETQYFGPGTRLLVL.

The chain joins TRBV3-1 (or the pseudogene TRBV3-2) to TRBJ1-5; 8 positions match TRBD1. Trimming took 4 bases from V and 2 from J; bases not matched to a gene: 10. The CDR3 contains 17 residues. Germline CDR1 reads LGHDT; CDR2 reads YNNKEL (reference sequence). The DNA for the CDR3 is TGTGCCAGCAGCCCCTCAGGGGGGACAGGTGGCAATCAGCCCCAGCATTTT. The encoded protein is CASSPSGGTGGNQPQHF.

The J gene is TRBJ1-5, the V gene TRBV27; a weak D match, TRBD1 (5 bases). In germline, CDR1 is MNHEY, CDR2 SMNVEV (reference sequence). Trimming left V 2 bases short and J 4 bases short, with 9 bases between. CDR3 length: 14 residues. CDR3 region: CASSLGAQNQPQHF. The CDR3 DNA reads as TGTGCCAGCAGTTTAGGGGCGCAAAATCAGCCCCAGCATTTT.

The rearrangement uses TRBV10-3 and TRBJ2-3, with TRBD2 matching 7 bases. CDR1 ENHRY and CDR2 SYGVKD come from the germline V gene. This CDR3 is built from 13 residues. The J segment lost 8 bases and the V segment lost 0 bases, leaving 2 bases of the junction unmatched. The CDR3: CAISESASGTQYF. For the CDR3, the DNA is TGTGCCATCAGTGAGTCAGCTAGCGGTACGCAGTATTTT.

The J gene is TRBJ1-2, the V gene TRBV13; 8 nucleotides match TRBD1. The CDR3 covers 19 residues. CDR1 PRHDT and CDR2 FYEKMQ come from the germline V gene (reference sequence). V gave up 5 bases and J gave up 5 bases; unmatched junction bases: 22. The CDR3 DNA sequence: TGTGCCAGCAGCCTTTCTCCGGACAGGGCTTACGATCCGTCTTATGGCTACACCTTC. Translating it yields CASSLSPDRAYDPSYGYTF.